This T cell receptor beta chain emerged from a study of blood T cell repertoires in COVID-19. Overall study context: The analysed material was cDNA or gDNA that came from T cells, B-cell-depleted T cells, or PBMCs.

Per the original data handling: Estimation of nucleated cell counts was performed using reference gene primer amplification. The assay was immunoSEQ multiplex PCR, and TCRdb's table has in-frame clones only and misses some. Clonal size and the V and J genes are those of that table, whereas D and trimming came from the DNA. There are under 200,000 clones in the sample; roughly 86% occur only once, and roughly 7% lies in the top ten. Germline-derived CDR1 and CDR2 are LGHNA and YSLEER. The CDR3 is 16 amino acids. J lost 6 bases, V lost 3 bases, and 7 bases had no gene match. The sequenced sample consisted of peripheral blood. The genes are TRBV4-3 and TRBJ1-4; 10 bases align to TRBD1. The sequence derives from a man in his forties or fifties with active or convalescent COVID-19. The CDR3 nucleotides read TGCGCCAGCAGCCAGGGGGTCGGGACAGGGGATGAAAAACTGTTTTTT. Protein: CASSQGVGTGDEKLFF.